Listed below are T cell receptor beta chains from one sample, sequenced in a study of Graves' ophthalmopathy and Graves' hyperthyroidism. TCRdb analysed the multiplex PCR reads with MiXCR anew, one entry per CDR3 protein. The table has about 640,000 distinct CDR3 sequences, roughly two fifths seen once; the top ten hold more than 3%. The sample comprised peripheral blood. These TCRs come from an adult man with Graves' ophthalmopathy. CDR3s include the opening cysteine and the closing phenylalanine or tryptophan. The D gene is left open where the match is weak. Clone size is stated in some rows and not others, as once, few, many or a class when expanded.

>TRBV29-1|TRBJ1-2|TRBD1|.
TGCAGCGTTGGCCGGGACAGGGCGGTCTATGGCTACACCTTC
CSVGRDRAVYGYTF
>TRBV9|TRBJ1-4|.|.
TGTGCCCCGTCGGGTCCAACTAATGAAAAACTGTTTTTT
CAPSGPTNEKLFF
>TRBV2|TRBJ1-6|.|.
TGTGCCAGCAGTGTAGACCAAAATGCCTATAATTCACCCCTCCACTTT
CASSVDQNAYNSPLHF
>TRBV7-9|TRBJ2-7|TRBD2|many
TGTGCCAGCAGCCGGACTAGGCAGACCTACGAGCAGTACTTC
CASSRTRQTYEQYF
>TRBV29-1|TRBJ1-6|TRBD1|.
TGCAGCGTCGCCGGGACAGGGGTTTCACCCCTCCACTTT
CSVAGTGVSPLHF
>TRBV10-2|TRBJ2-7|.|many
TGCGCCAGCAGTGAATTGGGGGGCGAGCAGTACTTC
CASSELGGEQYF
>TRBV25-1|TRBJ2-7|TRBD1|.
TGTGCCAGCAGTGCTACACCCTCCGGGACAGTCACCTACGAGCAGTACTTC
CASSATPSGTVTYEQYF
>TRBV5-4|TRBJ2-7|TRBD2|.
TGTGCCAGCAGCTATCTACTAGCGGGAGTTGACGAGCAGTACTTC
CASSYLLAGVDEQYF
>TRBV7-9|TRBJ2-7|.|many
TGTGCCAGCAGCTTCACTACTGACGAGCAGTACTTC
CASSFTTDEQYF
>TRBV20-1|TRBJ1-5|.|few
TGCAGTGCTAGCCGGTGGGGTGAGAATCAGCCCCAGCATTTT
CSASRWGENQPQHF
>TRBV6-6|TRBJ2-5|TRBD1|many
TGTGCCAGCAGTTACTCAGAACAGACAGGGGGGACCCAGTACTTC
CASSYSEQTGGTQYF
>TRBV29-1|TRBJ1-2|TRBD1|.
TGCAGCAGGGAGGACAGGGTTCCAGGCTACACCTTC
CSREDRVPGYTF
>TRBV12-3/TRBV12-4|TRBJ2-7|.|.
TGTGCCAGCAGCCAAGGGGTTAGCGGAACCTACGAGCAGTACTTC
CASSQGVSGTYEQYF
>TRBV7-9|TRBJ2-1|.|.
TGTGCCAGCAGCTATCCCGGAGATTACAATGAGCAGTTCTTC
CASSYPGDYNEQFF
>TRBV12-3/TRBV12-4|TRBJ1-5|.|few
TGTGCCAGCAGTTTAGATGGGGCGAGTGACAATCAGCCCCAGCATTTT
CASSLDGASDNQPQHF
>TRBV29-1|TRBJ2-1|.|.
TGCAGCGCCGAGGGGACGAACGGACATGAGCAGTTCTTC
CSAEGTNGHEQFF
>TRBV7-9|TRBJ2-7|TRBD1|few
TGTGCCAGCAGCGCTCGGACAGGGATCCCCTACGAGCAGTACTTC
CASSARTGIPYEQYF
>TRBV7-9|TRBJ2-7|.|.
TGTGCCAGCAGCTCGACGACAGGTTACGAGCAGTACTTC
CASSSTTGYEQYF
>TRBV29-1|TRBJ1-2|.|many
TGCAGCGTCGTAACGGGCTATGGCTACACCTTC
CSVVTGYGYTF
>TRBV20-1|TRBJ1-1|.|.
TGCAGTGCTAGAGGGACAGAGAACTCTGAAACTTTCTTT
CSARGTENSETFF
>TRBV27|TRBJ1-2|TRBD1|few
TGTGCCAGCAGTTTTATACAGGGGGCTAGGAATGGCTACACCTTC
CASSFIQGARNGYTF
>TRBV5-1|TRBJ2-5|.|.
TGCGCCAGCAGCCCCGGGACACCTGGACAGTACCAAGAGACCCAGTACTTC
CASSPGTPGQYQETQYF
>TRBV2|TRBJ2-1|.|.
TGTGCCAGCAGCCTAGGGTCGGGTGAGCAGTTCTTC
CASSLGSGEQFF
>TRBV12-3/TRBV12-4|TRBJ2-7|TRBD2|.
TGTGCCAGCAGTTTCTTTGGGTCCGGGGGGTACTACGAGCAGTACTTC
CASSFFGSGGYYEQYF